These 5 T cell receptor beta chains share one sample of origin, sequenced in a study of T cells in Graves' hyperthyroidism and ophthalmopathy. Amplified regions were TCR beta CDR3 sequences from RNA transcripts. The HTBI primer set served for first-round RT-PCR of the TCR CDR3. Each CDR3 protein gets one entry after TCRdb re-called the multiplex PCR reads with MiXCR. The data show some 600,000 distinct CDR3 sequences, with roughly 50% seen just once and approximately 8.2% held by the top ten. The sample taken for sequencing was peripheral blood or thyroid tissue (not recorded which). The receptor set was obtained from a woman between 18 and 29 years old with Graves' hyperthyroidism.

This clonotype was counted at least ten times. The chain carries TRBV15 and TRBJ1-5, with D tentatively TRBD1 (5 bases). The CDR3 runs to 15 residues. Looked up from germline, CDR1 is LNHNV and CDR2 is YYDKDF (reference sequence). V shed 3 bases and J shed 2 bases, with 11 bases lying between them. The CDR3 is CATSRGRGRNQPQHF. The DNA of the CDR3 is TGTGCCACCAGCAGGGGACGGGGTCGCAATCAGCCCCAGCATTTT.

The CDR3 DNA is TGTGCCAGCAGCTTAGAAGGGACTCGTGGCTACACCTTC. It translates to CASSLEGTRGYTF. This rearrangement joins TRBV7-9 to TRBJ1-2, with a tentative D call TRBD1 (5 bases). Germline CDR1 reads SEHNR; CDR2 reads FQNEAQ (reference sequence). Trimming stripped 1 base from V and 7 bases from J, with 10 bases between. There are 13 residues in the CDR3.

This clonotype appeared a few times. CDR3 sequence: CASSISGESNQPQHF. CDR3 bases: TGTGCCAGCAGCATTTCCGGGGAGAGCAATCAGCCCCAGCATTTT. The V and J genes are TRBV10-3 and TRBJ1-5; D is unresolved. Looked up from germline, CDR1 is ENHRY and CDR2 is SYGVKD. V lost 10 bases and J 1 base, leaving 17 bases between the germline ends. The CDR3 length is 15 residues.

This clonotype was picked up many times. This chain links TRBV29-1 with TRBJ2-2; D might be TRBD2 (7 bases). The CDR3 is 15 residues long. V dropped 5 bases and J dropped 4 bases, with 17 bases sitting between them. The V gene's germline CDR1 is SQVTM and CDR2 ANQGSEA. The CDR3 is CSVTASGGGTGELFF. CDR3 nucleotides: TGCAGCGTTACAGCTAGCGGAGGGGGCACCGGGGAGCTGTTTTTT.

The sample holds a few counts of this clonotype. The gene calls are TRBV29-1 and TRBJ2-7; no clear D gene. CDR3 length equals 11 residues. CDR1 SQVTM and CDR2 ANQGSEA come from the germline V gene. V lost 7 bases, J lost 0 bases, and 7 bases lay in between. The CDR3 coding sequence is TGCAGCGCTGTGTTCTCCTACGAGCAGTACTTC. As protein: CSAVFSYEQYF.